This is a list of T cell receptor beta chains from one sample in a study of Graves' ophthalmopathy and Graves' hyperthyroidism. TCRdb analysed the multiplex PCR reads with MiXCR anew, one entry per CDR3 protein. In the table there are around 1.1 million distinct CDR3 sequences, 35% to 40% of which are singletons. The sample taken for sequencing was peripheral blood or thyroid tissue (not recorded which). These receptors all come from an adult man with Graves' hyperthyroidism. Both conserved end residues are trimmed from each CDR3. A D gene is named only where the DNA matches it firmly. Clone size appears in some rows only: once, few, many, or a class for an expanded clone.

TRBD1 | - | TRBV20-1 | SARVTGTNEKLF
TRBD1 | - | TRBV7-9 | ASAGTGGNEAF
TRBD2 | few | TRBV7-8 | ASSQGLAEAYDQY
TRBD1 | - | TRBV2 | ASSLPGGVNYGYT
- | few | TRBV27 | ASRAIGRWYEQY
- | - | TRBV5-6 | ASSSRGTTGELF
TRBD2 | - | TRBV30 | AWSRRGSSYEQY
TRBD1 | - | TRBV10-3 | ASRKQGALNSPLH
- | many | TRBV6-5 | ASSPGQVHEAF
- | many | TRBV4-1 | ASSQLRTAGSGNTIY
- | - | TRBV7-9 | ASSLAVAGNTEAF
- | - | TRBV7-2 | ASSVGGGEGQPQH
TRBD2 | many | TRBV6-5 | ASSYSGGRISYEQY
- | - | TRBV12-3/TRBV12-4 | ASSPGGGNSPLH
TRBD1 | - | TRBV5-4 | ASRDRDRGPRHREQY
TRBD2 | - | TRBV9 | ASKKGTSGSNEQF